These 21 T cell receptor beta chains were all obtained from the same sample, sequenced in a study of blood T cell repertoires in COVID-19. TCRdb's copy holds only in-frame clones and misses some; the assay was immunoSEQ multiplex PCR. The sample has fewer than 350,000 clones, just under 90% seen once. Sequencing was carried out using PBMCs or T cells enriched from blood (not recorded which). These receptors all come from a woman between 25 and 40 years old with acute COVID-19.

The chain carries TRBV6-4 and TRBJ1-1; D might be TRBD1 (5 bases). The germline V gene has CDR1 MRHNA and CDR2 SNTAGT. The V end lost 2 bases, the J end lost 12 bases, and 10 bases lay between the germline ends. The CDR3 is made up of 11 amino acids. The CDR3 loop reads CASSDPGWTFF. The CDR3 coding sequence is TGTGCCAGCAGTGACCCAGGGTGGACTTTCTTT.

The gene calls are TRBV6-6 and TRBJ2-7, with D maybe TRBD2 (7 bases). The V and J ends lost 4 bases and 5 bases respectively, with 18 bases between them. Germline-derived CDR1 and CDR2 are MNHNY and SVGAGI (reference sequence). The CDR3 is made up of 15 amino acids. The CDR3 sequence: CASSSTRGGVDEQYF. In DNA, the CDR3 is TGTGCCAGCAGTTCCACTAGGGGGGGCGTGGACGAGCAGTACTTC.

This rearrangement joins TRBV2 to TRBJ1-1; 8 positions agree with TRBD1. CDR1 is SNHLY, CDR2 FYNNEI, per germline. V was pared by 4 bases and J by 5 bases, with 12 bases of the junction left unmatched. The CDR3 runs to 16 residues. CDR3 in amino acids: CASSAPKDRVGTEAFF. CDR3 nucleotide sequence: TGTGCCAGCAGTGCCCCGAAGGACAGGGTAGGAACTGAAGCTTTCTTT.

This clone has just one count. The V gene is TRBV6-1, the J gene TRBJ1-4; 8 nucleotides align to TRBD1. CDR1 is MNHNS and CDR2 is SASEGT in the germline V gene. Trimming removed 1 base from V and 2 bases from J; junction bases left unmatched: 12. CDR3 length: 19 residues. CDR3 residues: CASSEDRDRRLGTNEKLFF. CDR3 nucleotides: TGTGCCAGCAGTGAAGATAGGGACAGGAGGTTGGGCACTAATGAAAAACTGTTTTTT.

The chain links TRBV27 to TRBJ2-7; 7 nucleotides agree with TRBD2. Germline CDR1 and CDR2: MNHEY and SMNVEV (reference sequence). The CDR3 length is 18 residues. J was trimmed by 0 bases and V by 0 bases; bases with no gene match: 11. CDR3 in DNA: TGTGCCAGCAGTTTATCCCCCTTAACTAGCGAATTCTCCTACGAGCAGTACTTC. Its protein product is CASSLSPLTSEFSYEQYF.

J is TRBJ1-1 and V is TRBV6-1; perhaps TRBD1 as D (6 bases). The V end lost 2 bases, the J end lost 2 bases, and 9 bases lay between the germline ends. The CDR3 is 14 residues long. Germline CDR1 MNHNS, CDR2 SASEGT. The CDR3, as DNA: TGTGCCAGCAGTGAACGACAGGAAAACACTGAAGCTTTCTTT. Residues: CASSERQENTEAFF.

This clone showed up just once. The rearrangement joins TRBV6-5 to TRBJ1-4; 7 bases match TRBD1. J gave up 5 bases and V 4 bases, and 7 bases lay outside the gene matches. The CDR3 runs to 15 residues. Germline CDR1 reads MNHEY; CDR2 reads SVGAGI. In nucleotides, the CDR3 is TGTGCCAGCAGTTCCAACAGGGGTAAAAATGAAAAACTGTTTTTT. Translation gives CASSSNRGKNEKLFF.

The chain employs TRBV4-2 and TRBJ2-7, with 10 bases fitting TRBD1. V lost 1 base to trimming and J lost 2 bases; unmatched junction nucleotides: 2. The CDR3 runs 15 residues. Germline V gives CDR1 LGHNA, CDR2 YNFKEQ. This CDR3 is CASSQVGQGAYEQYF. DNA for the CDR3: TGTGCCAGCAGCCAAGTAGGACAGGGGGCCTACGAGCAGTACTTC.

The gene calls are TRBV28 and TRBJ2-6; no clear D. The CDR3 has 14 residues. The germline CDR1 and CDR2 sequences are MDHEN and SYDVKM. V was pared by 3 bases and J by 1 base, with 4 bases between. This chain's CDR3 is CASSFSSGANVLTF. The CDR3 DNA sequence: TGTGCCAGCAGTTTTTCTTCTGGGGCCAACGTCCTGACTTTC.

This chain joins TRBV13 and TRBJ2-1; 12 bases are shared with TRBD1. J was trimmed by 0 bases and V by 4 bases; bases with no gene match: 16. The CDR3 length is 21 residues. Germline values: CDR1 PRHDT, CDR2 FYEKMQ (reference sequence). The CDR3 spells CASSSRDRGLAGVSSYNEQFF. CDR3 DNA sequence: TGTGCCAGCAGCTCCCGGGACAGGGGGCTAGCGGGAGTGAGCTCCTACAATGAGCAGTTCTTC.

The chain joins TRBV27 to TRBJ2-7; 13 bases agree with TRBD2. The germline CDR1 and CDR2 sequences are MNHEY and SMNVEV (reference sequence). This CDR3 spans 17 amino acids. V gave up 5 bases and J gave up 0 bases; unmatched junction bases: 7. The CDR3 sequence: CASSPRTSGSVSYEQYF. In DNA form, the CDR3 reads TGTGCCAGCAGTCCGAGGACTAGCGGGAGCGTCTCCTACGAGCAGTACTTC.

This rearrangement joins TRBV7-8 to TRBJ2-7; maybe TRBD1 (6 bases). The germline V and J ends were trimmed by 5 bases and 3 bases, with 17 bases remaining between them. Looked up from germline, CDR1 is SGHVS and CDR2 is FQNEAQ. The CDR3 spans 15 residues. CDR3 sequence: CASSQTTGAFYEQYF. In nucleotides, the CDR3 is TGTGCCAGCAGCCAAACGACAGGAGCATTCTACGAGCAGTACTTC.

The chain employs TRBV20-1 and TRBJ2-5; tentative D call: TRBD1 (5 bases). V gave up 3 bases and J gave up 4 bases, with 21 bases separating them. Germline CDR1 reads DFQATT; CDR2 reads SNEGSKA (reference sequence). The CDR3 spans 16 residues. CDR3 loop: CSASRSGMDFRETQYF. The CDR3 nucleotides are TGCAGTGCTAGTAGATCAGGGATGGATTTCCGAGAGACCCAGTACTTC.

The chain is built from TRBV7-9 and TRBJ1-6; TRBD1 matches 8 bases. Germline V CDR1 and CDR2: SEHNR, FQNEAQ (reference sequence). The junction had 6 bases not matched to a gene; V was cut back by 5 bases and J by 6 bases. This CDR3 region has 15 residues. The CDR3 loop is CASSSDRGLNSPLHF. Written as DNA, the CDR3 is TGTGCCAGCAGCAGTGACAGGGGCCTTAATTCACCCCTCCACTTT.

CDR3: CASSPTAAEEKLFF. The CDR3 DNA follows: TGTGCCAGCAGCCCGACTGCGGCAGAGGAAAAACTGTTTTTT. The chain uses TRBV9 and TRBJ1-4; D remains unclear. The CDR3 covers 14 residues. CDR1 is SGDLS and CDR2 is YYNGEE in the germline V gene. Trimming cost V 4 bases and J 8 bases, with 15 bases left between them.

The V gene is TRBV9, the J gene TRBJ2-7, with TRBD2 matching 7 bases. V gave up 3 bases and J gave up 7 bases; unmatched junction bases: 13. The CDR3 totals 15 residues. Per the germline V gene, CDR1 is SGDLS and CDR2 is YYNGEE. CDR3 sequence: CASSGNRGGRREQYF. The DNA for the CDR3 is TGTGCCAGCAGCGGAAACCGGGGAGGGAGACGTGAGCAGTACTTC.

This clone turned up a few times. This chain connects TRBV28 to TRBJ1-1; 7 bases are a match to TRBD1. The germline CDR1 and CDR2 sequences are MDHEN and SYDVKM. The CDR3 spans 13 residues. The trim removed 8 bases at V and 1 base at J, leaving 4 bases unmatched. CDR3: CASSRDRNTEAFF. Written as DNA, the CDR3 is TGTGCCAGCTCTAGGGACAGGAACACTGAAGCTTTCTTT.

V gene TRBV27 combines with J gene TRBJ1-5, with D uncertain. This CDR3 has 12 residues. Germline-derived CDR1 and CDR2 are MNHEY and SMNVEV (reference sequence). V dropped 3 bases and J dropped 4 bases, with 4 bases sitting between them. This CDR3 reads CASSFQNQPQHF. The CDR3 region has the DNA TGTGCCAGCAGTTTTCAGAATCAGCCCCAGCATTTT.

This clone was seen a handful of times. The genes are TRBV4-1 and TRBJ1-2; weak D call: TRBD1 (5 bases). V was trimmed by 3 bases and J by 5 bases, leaving 16 bases between them. Germline V gene data show CDR1 as MGHRA and CDR2 as YSYEKL. The CDR3 is made up of 15 amino acids. CDR3 nucleotide sequence: TGCGCCAGCAGCCAGCCAGACCAGGGAGGATATGGCTACACCTTC. Translated: CASSQPDQGGYGYTF.

The chain employs TRBV19 and TRBJ1-2; maybe TRBD1 (6 bases). V was shortened by 9 bases and J by 6 bases, with 14 bases between the two germline ends. Germline CDR1 is LNHDA and CDR2 is SQIVND (reference sequence). The length of the CDR3 is 12 residues. CDR3 sequence reads: CASSGERNGYTF. In DNA form, the CDR3 reads TGTGCCAGCTCAGGGGAGAGGAATGGCTACACCTTC.

This chain uses TRBV28 with TRBJ1-5; 8 bases line up with TRBD1. The CDR3 spans 18 residues. With 6 bases clipped from V and 2 bases from J, the junction kept 15 bases outside the gene matches. Germline CDR1 is MDHEN and CDR2 is SYDVKM. This CDR3 reads CASSLIYIGQGGNQPQHF. CDR3 sequence (DNA): TGTGCCAGCAGCCTTATTTATATCGGACAGGGAGGCAATCAGCCCCAGCATTTT. Full variable domain (remainder filled in from reference TRBV28 and TRBJ1-5): DVKVTQSSRYLVKRTGEKVFLECVQDMDHENMFWYRQDPGLGLRLIYFSYDVKMKEKGDIPEGYSVSREKKERFSLILESASTNQTSMYLCASSLIYIGQGGNQPQHFGDGTRLSIL.